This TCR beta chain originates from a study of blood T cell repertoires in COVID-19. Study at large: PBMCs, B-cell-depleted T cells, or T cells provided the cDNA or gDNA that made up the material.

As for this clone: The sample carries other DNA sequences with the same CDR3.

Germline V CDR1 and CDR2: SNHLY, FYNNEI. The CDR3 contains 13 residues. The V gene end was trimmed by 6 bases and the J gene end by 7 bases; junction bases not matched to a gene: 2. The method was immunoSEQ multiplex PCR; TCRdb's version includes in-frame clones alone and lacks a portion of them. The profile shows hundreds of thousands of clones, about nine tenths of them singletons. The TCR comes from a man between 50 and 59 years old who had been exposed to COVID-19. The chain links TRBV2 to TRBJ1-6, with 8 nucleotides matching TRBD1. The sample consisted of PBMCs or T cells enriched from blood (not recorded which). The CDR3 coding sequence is TGTGCCAGCAGCGGACAGGGCAATTCACCCCTCCACTTT. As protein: CASSGQGNSPLHF.